This TCR beta chain is drawn from a study of response to subunit inactivated influenza vaccine. From the RT-PCR reads, TCRdb called clonotypes with MiXCR, one entry per CDR3 protein. The sample consists of roughly 790,000 distinct CDR3 sequences, 21% of them appearing once. This clonotype was observed a handful of times. The germline gives CDR1 SGHTA, CDR2 FQGNSA. CDR3 size: 15 residues. Losses at the gene ends were 4 bases for V and 0 bases for J; bases not matched to a gene: 2. The clonotype originates from a man between 45 and 60 years old who received an inactivated influenza vaccine. This specimen consisted of PBMCs from blood, obtained 5 days after vaccination. The chain uses TRBV7-2 and TRBJ2-2, with 7 nucleotides matching TRBD2. Written as DNA, the CDR3 is TGTGCCAGCAGCTCGGGACTATCGAACACCGGGGAGCTGTTTTTT. Translated: CASSSGLSNTGELFF.